Presented here are 15 T cell receptor delta chains from one specimen sequenced in a study of gamma-delta T cells after stem cell transplantation (TCRdb year 2016). The receptor library was made with RT-PCR. Instrument on record: Illumina MiSeq. In TCRdb, clones were called once more from the public reads by CATT, and rows of identical DNA were later combined. The table for this sample lists roughly 700 delta-chain clones; about 2.6% of them were counted only once. The top ten hold around 69% of the sample. Sequenced material: gamma-delta T cells. The origin of the receptors is a human donor. It is not recorded whose cells these are; they may come from a transplant donor.

Notes on this clone: This DNA translates differently at residue 10 from the TCRdb protein, which is that of a much larger clone; a read error is likely, and the protein shown is the DNA's own translation. The V gene is TRDV2, the J gene TRDJ1; possible D gene TRDD3, 5 bases. The V end lost 3 bases, the J end lost 6 bases, and 16 bases lay between the germline ends. CDR1 and CDR2 (germline): GEAIGNYY, EKD. This CDR3 contains 14 residues. CDR3 in amino acids: CACDRIGATNKLIF. In nucleotides, the CDR3 is TGTGCCTGTGACCGGATAGGAGCGACCAATAAACTCATCTTT.

Only a few counts were recorded for this clone. A single base is all that separates this from a far larger clone, so a read error is likely. This CDR3 is also generated by other DNA sequences in the sample. Here the CDR3 reads CACDPVTTGGPTTDKLIF. CDR3 sequence (DNA): TGTGCCTGTGATCCCGTTACTACTGGGGGCCCGACTACCGATAAACTCATCTTT. The chain recombines TRDV2 with TRDJ1; 8 bases are a match to TRDD3. V dropped 4 bases and J dropped 2; count of bases not matched to a gene: 17. CDR3 size: 18 residues. Germline CDR1 is GEAIGNYY and CDR2 is EKD.

This clone has a handful of counts. This likely came from a read error, as a far larger clone is one base away. The same CDR3 can be traced to other DNA sequences in this sample. The V gene is TRDV2, the J gene TRDJ1; the D gene is possibly TRDD3 (5 bases). Trimming stripped 0 bases from V and 5 bases from J, with 18 bases between. Germline V lookup: CDR1 GEAIGNYY, CDR2 EKD. The CDR3 spans 16 residues. The CDR3 DNA sequence: TGTGCCTGTGACACCATAGGGGGCTCAGGACCTGATAAACTCATCTTT. This gives the protein CACDTIGGSGPDKLIF.

There are a few counts of this clone. This DNA's translation differs at residue 14 from TCRdb's protein, which comes from a much larger clone; a read error is likely, and the protein shown is translated from the DNA. This chain uses TRDV2 with TRDJ1, with TRDD3 identical over 7 bases. The CDR3 is made up of 19 amino acids. Germline trimming cut 0 bases from V and 4 bases from J; bases unmatched to any gene: 19. The germline CDR1 and CDR2 sequences are GEAIGNYY and EKD. CDR3 loop: CACDTGALGYSIQRDKLIF. The CDR3 nucleotides read TGTGCCTGTGACACCGGAGCCCTGGGATACTCTATTCAACGCGATAAACTCATCTTT.

This clone was seen a handful of times. The protein TCRdb gives is from a much larger clone and does not agree with this DNA's translation at residue 6, likely a read error; the protein shown here comes from the DNA. The V call is TRDV2, the J call TRDJ1, with D possibly TRDD3 on 6 matching bases. Trimming cost V 3 bases and J 8 bases, with 18 bases left between them. The CDR3 loop spans 14 amino acids. The germline gives CDR1 GEAIGNYY, CDR2 EKD. The CDR3 sequence is CACDAQGEEIKLIF. CDR3 coding DNA: TGTGCCTGTGACGCCCAGGGGGAAGAAATCAAACTCATCTTT.

This clone is deemed medium-sized. This sequence is one base from a far larger clone and is likely a read error. The rearrangement joins TRDV2 to TRDJ1, with TRDD3 as a possible D gene (5 bases). Trimming shortened V by 7 bases and J by 0 bases, and 20 bases separated the two germline ends. The CDR3 spans 16 residues. Germline V gene data show CDR1 as GEAIGNYY and CDR2 as EKD. This CDR3 is CACEPPVGTHTDKLIF. The CDR3, as DNA: TGTGCCTGCGAGCCCCCGGTGGGGACCCACACCGATAAACTCATCTTT.

Comment on this clone: A far larger clone is off by one base, so a read error is likely. Other DNA sequences within the sample encode an identical CDR3. The chain is built from TRDV2 and TRDJ1, with 12 nucleotides matching TRDD3. The germline V gene has CDR1 GEAIGNYY and CDR2 EKD. CDR3 length: 17 amino acids. Trimming removed 1 base from V and 3 bases from J; junction bases left unmatched: 8. The CDR3 spells CACDTLLGDTRSDKLIF. The DNA of the CDR3 is TGTGCCTGTGACACGCTACTGGGGGATACACGTTCCGATAAACTCATCTTT.

As to this clone: This likely came from a read error, as a far larger clone is one base away. The sample holds other DNA sequences that translate to the same CDR3. The rearrangement uses TRDV2 and TRDJ1; 7 bases agree with TRDD3. The ends lost 0 bases at V and 4 bases at J; junction bases unmatched: 19. Germline V gene lookup returns CDR1 GEAIGNYY and CDR2 EKD. CDR3 size: 19 residues. CDR3 in DNA: TGTGCCTGTGACACCGGAGCTCTGGGATACTCTATTCAACTCGATAAACTCATCTTT. It encodes CACDTGALGYSIQLDKLIF.

A remark on this clone: A far larger clone is one nucleotide away, so this likely arose from a read error. The same CDR3 can be traced to other DNA sequences in this sample. The CDR3 region is CACDTGALGYSIQLDKLIF. The CDR3 DNA reads TGTGCCTGTGACACCGGGGCCCTGGGATACTCTATTCAACTCGATAAACTCATCTTT. The rearrangement links TRDV2 to TRDJ1; 7 positions agree with TRDD3. The CDR3 sequence is 19 residues long. In germline, CDR1 is GEAIGNYY, CDR2 EKD. After removal of 0 bases from V and 4 bases from J, the junction contained 19 bases not matched to a gene.

This clone is labeled hyperexpanded. The identical CDR3 is also encoded by other nucleotide sequences in the sample. J is TRDJ4 and V is TRDV1, with D possibly TRDD3 on 6 matching bases. Trimming removed 5 bases from V and 0 bases from J, with 37 bases in between. This CDR3 region has 22 residues. Looked up from germline, CDR1 is TSWWSYY and CDR2 is QGS. The CDR3 spells CALGWIGKASRTGRGGTRPLIF. The CDR3 nucleotides are TGTGCTCTTGGGTGGATCGGGAAGGCGTCTCGTACTGGGAGGGGGGGAACCAGACCCCTGATCTTT.

This clone was found a few times. The protein TCRdb lists belongs to a much larger clone and differs from this DNA's translation at residue 10, which points to a read error; the protein shown is made from the DNA. The J gene is TRDJ3, the V gene TRDV2, with 10 positions matching TRDD3. Germline CDR1 is GEAIGNYY and CDR2 is EKD. CDR3 size: 18 residues. V lost 3 bases, J lost 2 bases, and 6 bases stayed unmatched. The CDR3 nucleotides read TGTGCCTGTGACCCTACTGGGGGATCCCCCTGGGACACCCGACAGATGTTTTTC. Residues: CACDPTGGSPWDTRQMFF.

This clone is hyperexpanded by share. This same CDR3 is encoded by further DNA sequences in the sample. This chain connects TRDV2 to TRDJ1; TRDD3 agrees at 7 bases. Germline CDR1 is GEAIGNYY and CDR2 is EKD. V trimming: 3 bases; J trimming: 8 bases; junction bases outside the gene matches: 11. This CDR3 spans 14 amino acids. This CDR3 is CACDPIRGIEKLIF. Written as DNA, the CDR3 is TGTGCCTGTGACCCGATACGGGGGATTGAAAAACTCATCTTT.

In its sample, this clone was seen a few times. With only one base between it and a far larger clone, this is likely a read error. Other DNA sequences of this sample code for an identical CDR3. The rearrangement joins TRDV2 to TRDJ1, with 12 bases aligning to TRDD3. This CDR3 comprises 19 residues. CDR1 and CDR2 from the germline V gene are GEAIGNYY and EKD. CDR3 DNA: TGTGCCTGTGACGGCCCCCTGGGGGATACGCGAAAACACACTGATAAACTCATCTTT. Translated: CACDGPLGDTRKHTDKLIF.

A word on this clone: It differs at one base from a far larger clone, so likely a read error. The sample has other DNA sequences that encode this CDR3 too. This chain links TRDV2 with TRDJ1; D may be TRDD3 (5 bases). Germline V gene sequence: CDR1 GEAIGNYY, CDR2 EKD. The CDR3 sequence is 16 residues long. V lost 7 bases and J 0 bases, leaving 20 bases between the germline ends. This chain's CDR3 is CACEPLVGTHTDKLIF. CDR3 DNA: TGTGCCTGCGAGCCCCTAGTGGGGACCCACACCGATAAACTCATCTTT.

Concerning this clone: This sequence is one base from a far larger clone and is likely a read error. Other DNA sequences in the sample encode the same CDR3. This chain's CDR3 is CACDFLGDTDKLIF. DNA for the CDR3: TGTGCCTGTGACTTCCTGGGCGACACCGATAAACTCATCTTT. The V and J genes are TRDV2 and TRDJ1, with D tentatively TRDD2 or TRDD3 (5 bases each). Trimming shortened V by 3 bases and J by 0 bases, and 10 bases separated the two germline ends. The CDR3 is made up of 14 amino acids. Per the germline V gene, CDR1 is GEAIGNYY and CDR2 is EKD.